This passage covers 14 T cell receptor beta chains from one sample sequenced in a study of cytomegalovirus exposure and HLA in healthy donors. The PCR had 60 Vbeta and 13 Jbeta primers. The table came from immunoSEQ multiplex PCR; TCRdb's copy has only in-frame clones and leaves some out. The data contain around 140,000 clones, roughly 78% of them singletons. Sequenced material: PBMCs. The receptors derive from a female donor in good health and CMV-seronegative.

This clone was counted between two and nine times. The chain combines TRBV7-9 with TRBJ2-6; the match to TRBD1 covers 7 bases. Trimming took 4 bases from V and 3 from J; bases not matched to a gene: 3. CDR1 SEHNR and CDR2 FQNEAQ come from the germline V gene (reference sequence). The CDR3 length is 15 residues. In DNA, the CDR3 is TGTGCCAGCAGCTCAGGGGGAGTTGGGGCCAACGTCCTGACTTTC. Its protein is CASSSGGVGANVLTF. Full variable domain (rest looked up from reference TRBV7-9 and TRBJ2-6): DTGVSQNPRHKITKRGQNVTFRCDPISEHNRLYWYRQTLGQGPEFLTYFQNEAQLEKSRLLSDRFSAERPKGSFSTLEIQRTEQGDSAMYLCASSSGGVGANVLTFGAGSRLTVL.

This CDR3 reads CSVVGDREGSINEQFF. The CDR3 nucleotides are TGCAGCGTTGTCGGGGATCGTGAGGGAAGCATCAATGAGCAGTTCTTC. The genes are TRBV29-1 and TRBJ2-1, with D possibly being TRBD2 (5 bases). Germline-derived CDR1 and CDR2 are SQVTM and ANQGSEA. The germline V and J ends were trimmed by 4 bases and 6 bases, with 22 bases remaining between them. CDR3 length equals 16 residues.

V and J are TRBV5-1 and TRBJ2-5; D remains unclear. The assigned J gene may be wrong: the sequence end matches TRBJ2-7 better. The length of the CDR3 is 14 residues. CDR1 and CDR2 from the germline V gene are SGHRS and YFSETQ. CDR3 DNA: TGCGCCAGCAGCTTGGGCCTCCCTACCTACGAGCAGTACTTC. It is translated as CASSLGLPTYEQYF.

V usage is TRBV19 and J usage is TRBJ2-1, with D unclear. Trimming stripped 9 bases from V and 0 bases from J, with 12 bases between. Germline V gives CDR1 LNHDA, CDR2 SQIVND (reference sequence). CDR3 length: 14 residues. The CDR3 DNA reads TGTGCCAGCCTTCAGGTAGGCTCCTACAATGAGCAGTTCTTC. It yields the protein CASLQVGSYNEQFF.

V is TRBV2 and J is TRBJ2-7; TRBD1 matches 7 bases. This CDR3 is 14 amino acids long. Germline trimming cut 2 bases from V and 4 bases from J; bases unmatched to any gene: 5. CDR1 and CDR2 (germline): SNHLY, FYNNEI. This CDR3 is CASSEWGQYYEQYF. CDR3 nucleotides: TGTGCCAGCAGTGAATGGGGACAGTATTACGAGCAGTACTTC.

The chain employs TRBV6-1 and TRBJ1-4; TRBD1 matches 8 bases. The CDR3 consists of 14 residues. The V gene end was trimmed by 5 bases and the J gene end by 8 bases; junction bases not matched to a gene: 7. Looked up from germline, CDR1 is MNHNS and CDR2 is SASEGT. In DNA, the CDR3 is TGTGCCAGCAGTAGCCAGGGGGCAAAAGAAAAACTGTTTTTT. Its protein product is CASSSQGAKEKLFF.

In its sample, this clone was seen a few times. The chain recombines TRBV5-1 with TRBJ2-7, with 9 bases aligning to TRBD2. Germline lookup yields CDR1 SGHRS and CDR2 YFSETQ. The CDR3 consists of 16 residues. Trimming cost V 0 bases and J 3 bases; bases outside gene matches: 7. The CDR3 is CASSLDGGGVLYEQYF. The CDR3 DNA reads TGCGCCAGCAGCTTGGACGGCGGGGGGGTCCTCTACGAGCAGTACTTC.

V usage is TRBV7-6 and J usage is TRBJ2-1, with TRBD2 matching over 8 bases. The junction had 8 bases not matched to a gene; V was cut back by 4 bases and J by 0 bases. Germline CDR1 and CDR2: SGHVS and FNYEAQ. The CDR3 has 17 residues. CDR3: CASSSNLAGSSYNEQFF. CDR3 bases: TGTGCCAGCAGCTCCAATTTAGCGGGGAGCTCCTACAATGAGCAGTTCTTC.

The chain employs TRBV7-2 and TRBJ1-1; 7 positions match TRBD1. Germline loops: CDR1 SGHTA, CDR2 FQGNSA. Germline trimming cut 3 bases from V and 2 bases from J; bases unmatched to any gene: 15. CDR3 length: 18 residues. CDR3 residues: CASSFSPARGLLNTEAFF. As DNA, the CDR3 is TGTGCCAGCAGCTTCTCCCCCGCGAGGGGGCTTCTTAACACTGAAGCTTTCTTT.

The genes are TRBV25-1 and TRBJ1-3; D is undetermined. This CDR3 contains 18 residues. CDR1 is MGHDK and CDR2 is SYGVNS in the germline V gene. The V gene lost 2 bases and the J gene lost 2 bases, with 19 bases spanning the gap. CDR3 nucleotide sequence: TGTGCCAGCAGTGAAAGGCCGACACCCTGGAAGACTGGAAACACCATATATTTT. Encoded protein: CASSERPTPWKTGNTIYF.

V gene TRBV5-6 combines with J gene TRBJ1-2, with D possibly matching TRBD1 (5 bases). V lost 10 bases and J 9 bases, leaving 16 bases between the germline ends. The CDR3 is 11 residues long. Germline lookup yields CDR1 SGHDT and CDR2 YYEEEE. CDR3 sequence: CASIGGSSYTF. The CDR3 nucleotides are TGTGCCTCGATCGGGGGTTCTAGCTACACCTTC.

The CDR3 DNA follows: TGTGCCAGCAGCTTGGCTGGGACAGCTAACTATGGCTACACCTTC. Its translation: CASSLAGTANYGYTF. The V and J genes are TRBV5-6 and TRBJ1-2, with TRBD1 matching 7 bases. This CDR3 region has 15 residues. Germline V lookup: CDR1 SGHDT, CDR2 YYEEEE. V was pared by 0 bases and J by 0 bases, with 2 bases of the junction left unmatched.

The chain couples TRBV6-6 to TRBJ1-5; D uncertain. Germline V lookup: CDR1 MNHNY, CDR2 SVGAGI (reference sequence). The CDR3 consists of 13 residues. Trimming shortened V by 5 bases and J by 7 bases, and 12 bases separated the two germline ends. As DNA, the CDR3 is TGTGCCAGCAGTCCCAGTCGGGTCCAGCCCCAGCATTTT. This gives the protein CASSPSRVQPQHF.

The chain joins TRBV5-6 to TRBJ2-3; 7 bases are shared with TRBD2. This CDR3 has 16 amino acids. J gave up 5 bases and V 3 bases, and 12 bases lay outside the gene matches. Germline V CDR1 and CDR2: SGHDT, YYEEEE. The CDR3 DNA reads TGTGCCAGCAGCTGGGGCAAGCGGGAAAGGGGAGATACGCAGTATTTT. Translated: CASSWGKRERGDTQYF.